The clone carrying this T cell receptor beta chain has ten or more counts. The antigen remains undetermined. The CDR3 totals 15 residues. The data are from a study of T cells after yellow fever vaccination. Overall study: SMART-Seq v4 Ultra Low Input prepared the low-cell-number fractions. Study-wide findings and caveats: Compared with primary, the secondary response was weaker and peaked at day 5, not 15. Booster samples showed a return of most primary-vaccination clones (almost 97% CD4, around 88% CD8).

TCRdb independently ran MiXCR on the 5' RACE reads; one entry per CDR3 protein. This table has some 220,000 distinct CDR3 sequences, roughly 3.3% appearing once. V and J are TRBV21-1 and TRBJ2-5; the D call in the table, TRBD2, was not verified against the DNA. TRBV21-1 is designated a pseudogene. The sample was CD4+ T cells sorted from PBMCs, taken 10 days after the yellow fever booster vaccination. The sequence came from a man younger than 35 who received the YFV17D yellow fever vaccine. CDR3 protein: CASSKVRGGPETQYF. CDR3 in DNA: TGTGCCAGCAGCAAAGTTCGGGGGGGACCTGAGACCCAGTACTTC.